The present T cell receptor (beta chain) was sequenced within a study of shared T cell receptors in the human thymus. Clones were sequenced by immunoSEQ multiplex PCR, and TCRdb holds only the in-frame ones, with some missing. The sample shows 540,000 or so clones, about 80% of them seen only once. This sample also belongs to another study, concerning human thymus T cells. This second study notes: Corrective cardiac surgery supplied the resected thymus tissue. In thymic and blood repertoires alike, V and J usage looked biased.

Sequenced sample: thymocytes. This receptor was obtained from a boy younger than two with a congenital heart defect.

The CDR3 sequence: CASSSRDRGRFYGYTF. CDR3 DNA: TGTGCCAGCAGCTCGAGGGACAGGGGGCGCTTCTATGGCTACACCTTC. V usage is TRBV5-8 and J usage is TRBJ1-2, with 12 bases that match TRBD1. V gave up 3 bases and J gave up 4 bases; unmatched junction bases: 7. Germline CDR1 and CDR2: SGHTS and YDEGEE. This CDR3 contains 16 residues. The whole variable domain, filled in from reference TRBV5-8 and TRBJ1-2, reads EAGVTQSPTHLIKTRGQQATLRCSPISGHTSVYWYQQALGLGLQFLLWYDEGEERNRGNFPPRFSGRQFPNYSSELNVNALELEDSALYLCASSSRDRGRFYGYTFGSGTRLTVV.